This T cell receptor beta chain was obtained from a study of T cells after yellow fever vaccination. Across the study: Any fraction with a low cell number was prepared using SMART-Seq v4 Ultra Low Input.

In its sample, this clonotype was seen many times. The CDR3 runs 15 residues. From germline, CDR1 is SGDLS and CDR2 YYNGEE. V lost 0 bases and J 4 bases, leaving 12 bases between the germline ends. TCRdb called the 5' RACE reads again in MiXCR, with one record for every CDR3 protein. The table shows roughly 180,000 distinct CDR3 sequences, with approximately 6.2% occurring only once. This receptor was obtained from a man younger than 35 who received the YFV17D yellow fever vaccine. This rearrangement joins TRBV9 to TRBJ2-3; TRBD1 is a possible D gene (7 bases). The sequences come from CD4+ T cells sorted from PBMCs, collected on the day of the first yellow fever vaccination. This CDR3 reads CASSVATGEADTQYF. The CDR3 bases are TGTGCCAGCAGCGTAGCAACAGGGGAGGCAGATACGCAGTATTTT.